The 7 T cell receptor beta chains reported below all come from one sample, sequenced in a study of blood T cell repertoires in COVID-19. TCRdb's table, derived via immunoSEQ multiplex PCR, lists solely in-frame clones and lacks some. The data show 200,000 to 300,000 clones, roughly 87% seen once. Sequences were obtained from peripheral blood. The receptors were sampled from a man between 18 and 35 years old with active or convalescent COVID-19.

The chain has TRBV19 and TRBJ2-3; 11 nucleotides agree with TRBD2. Losses at the gene ends were 5 bases for V and 4 bases for J; bases not matched to a gene: 5. CDR1 is LNHDA and CDR2 is SQIVND in the germline V gene (reference sequence). The CDR3 is made up of 15 amino acids. The CDR3 DNA sequence: TGTGCCAGTAGTGGGCTAGCGGGGGGCTCAGATACGCAGTATTTT. Translation gives CASSGLAGGSDTQYF.

V usage is TRBV30 and J usage is TRBJ1-2; D is uncertain. V was cut by 3 bases and J by 6 bases, with 11 bases left in between. Germline assignment: CDR1 GTSNPN and CDR2 SVGIG (reference sequence). CDR3 length: 12 residues. The CDR3 DNA reads as TGTGCCTGGAGGGTGGGCGCGCATGGCTACACCTTC. This codes for CAWRVGAHGYTF.

The V call is TRBV19, the J call TRBJ1-6; a weak D match, TRBD1 (5 bases). Trimming cost V 5 bases and J 7 bases, with 12 bases left between them. The germline gives CDR1 LNHDA, CDR2 SQIVND (reference sequence). The CDR3 runs to 14 residues. CDR3 nucleotides: TGTGCCAGTAGTCGACAGCACTTAAATTCACCCCTCCACTTT. This encodes CASSRQHLNSPLHF.

This clone was seen once. This sequence joins TRBV6-5 and TRBJ1-6, with unresolved D. This CDR3 comprises 15 residues. The V gene's germline CDR1 is MNHEY and CDR2 SVGAGI. V was trimmed by 7 bases and J by 9 bases, leaving 19 bases between them. CDR3 loop: CASTRETLRSSPLHF. The CDR3 coding sequence is TGTGCCAGCACCCGAGAAACTCTCCGGAGTTCACCCCTCCACTTT.

J is TRBJ2-5 and V is TRBV5-1, with D uncertain. The CDR3 contains 12 residues. Per germline, CDR1 SGHRS and CDR2 YFSETQ. V lost 0 bases and J 5 bases, leaving 5 bases between the germline ends. This CDR3 reads CASSLDQETQYF. Written as DNA, the CDR3 is TGCGCCAGCAGCTTGGATCAGGAGACCCAGTACTTC.

V usage is TRBV7-8 and J usage is TRBJ1-1; D unresolved. Trimming took off 2 bases at V and 1 base at J, with 8 bases between the two ends. The V gene's germline CDR1 is SGHVS and CDR2 FQNEAQ. This CDR3 is built from 14 residues. The CDR3 sequence: CASSLQASNTEAFF. The CDR3 DNA sequence: TGTGCCAGCAGCTTACAGGCCTCGAACACTGAAGCTTTCTTT.

The chain couples TRBV7-2 to TRBJ2-3, with 14 bases matching TRBD2. The CDR3 length is 18 residues. After removal of 5 bases from V and 0 bases from J, the junction contained 7 bases not matched to a gene. The germline gives CDR1 SGHTA, CDR2 FQGNSA. CDR3 DNA: TGTGCCAGCAGCCCGGGGACTAGCGGGAGCTTAAGCACAGATACGCAGTATTTT. Its translation is CASSPGTSGSLSTDTQYF.